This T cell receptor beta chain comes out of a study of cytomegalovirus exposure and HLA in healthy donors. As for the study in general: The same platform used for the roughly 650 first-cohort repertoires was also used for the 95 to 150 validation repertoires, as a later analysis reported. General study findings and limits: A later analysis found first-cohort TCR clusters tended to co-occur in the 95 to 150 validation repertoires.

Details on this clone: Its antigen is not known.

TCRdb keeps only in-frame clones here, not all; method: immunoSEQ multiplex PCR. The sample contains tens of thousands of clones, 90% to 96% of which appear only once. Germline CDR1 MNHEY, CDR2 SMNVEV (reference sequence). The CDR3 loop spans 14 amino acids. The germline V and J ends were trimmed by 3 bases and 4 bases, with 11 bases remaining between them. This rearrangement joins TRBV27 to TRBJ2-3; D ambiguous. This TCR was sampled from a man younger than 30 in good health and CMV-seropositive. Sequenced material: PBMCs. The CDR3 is CASSFNRGADTQYF. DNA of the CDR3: TGTGCCAGCAGTTTCAATCGCGGTGCAGATACGCAGTATTTT.